The present entry profiles one T cell receptor beta chain with its context. This clone's antigen is unknown. No base qualities exist here, and no much larger clone lies one base off it. The entire isolated RNA was reverse transcribed using the High Capacity cDNA Reverse Transcription Kit, and thus expressed TCRB transcripts were sequenced. Naive, central memory and regulatory T cell samples underwent deep immunoSEQ sequencing, averaging around 4 million total reads per sample. After sorted cells were lysed in RLT buffer, RNA was extracted with DNase-treated RNeasy Micro or Mini kits, with the choice depending on cell number. To prevent cross-contamination, each cell subset was processed individually, whereas patient and healthy donor samples were processed jointly. Using the immunoSEQ multiplex PCR, TCRB sequences were amplified from cDNA into 87-bp fragments spanning the CDR3 region. Amplicons were sequenced on the Illumina HiSeq platform. The authors' pipeline ran thus. Synthetic template baselines were used to correct PCR bias computationally, reads within Hamming distance 2 were collapsed, and singletons that could not be merged were discarded. Reads were aligned against IMGT so that V, D and J genes, CDR3 length and insertions or deletions at six rearrangement sites could be assigned. Clonotype counts were normalized to sorted cell number within each subset before computing true diversity and Gini coefficients with the tcR R package. Repertoire sharing was quantified using the overlap coefficient calculated on TCRB nucleotide sequences. TCRdb holds this immuneACCESS table with in-frame rearrangements only. Some clones are missing; in checked studies, unresolved V genes explain under half, and the rest has no known cause. The DNA gave D and trimming, while V, J and clone size come from that table. The sample table holds under 150,000 clones, of which about 10% were seen once. Of the sample, around 0.79% is held by the ten largest clones.

Taken from cysteine to phenylalanine, the CDR3 has 13 residues. CDR3 DNA only is kept here, 39 bases in frame from base 1. Via the germline V gene (reference sequence), CDR1 is GTSNPN and CDR2 SVGIG. Trimming costs V 5 bases and J 4 bases, and their ends lie 11 bases apart. This entry is derived from a study of beta chain features in type 1 diabetes (dated by TCRdb to the late 2010s). Background on the whole study: No differences in mean age, gender distribution, total cell number or subset yield were found between patients and healthy donors. Whereas all 28 donors provided naive and central memory subsets, regulatory and stem cell-like memory subsets were isolated from just 8 patients and about 8 healthy donors. A total of approximately 100 million sorted cells were examined across all samples, and the number of cells per subset was strongly correlated with RNA yield. The study compared TCRB repertoires of sorted circulating CD4+ T cell subsets between recently diagnosed type 1 diabetes patients and matched healthy donors.

Each donor gave one peripheral blood draw, averaging approximately 0.11 L, which was collected into heparinised tubes. A BD FACSAria II was used to sort naive, central memory, regulatory and stem cell-like memory CD4+ T cells with a panel that included CD45RO, CCR7, CD25, CD127, CD95 and CD27. All sorted populations exceeded 95% purity. PBMCs were isolated immediately by Lymphoprep density gradient centrifugation and stained directly without culture. So that batch effects would be minimized, each experiment stained and sorted samples in pairs, pairing one healthy donor with one patient. Study-wide conclusions, independent of this receptor: At VDJ recombination sites, patients with type 1 diabetes made fewer insertions and deleted more nucleotides, a pattern implying thymic rearrangement abnormalities. HLA sub-analyses involved small numbers of individuals, so any influence of HLA type on TCRB rearrangement remained unresolved. A moderate but significant shortening of TCRB CDR3 length was observed in type 1 diabetes patients in all four CD4+ subsets. Naive, central memory and regulatory TCRB repertoires appeared to be more alike among patients than among healthy donors. Because cDNA was sequenced instead of genomic DNA, highly expressing activated cells could be over-represented, though the groups showed no difference in activation or CD3 levels. Shorter templates might be favored by PCR, yet because patient and control samples were amplified and corrected together, any such skew would affect both groups equally.

Recombination joined TRBV30 with TRBJ2-2, and possibly TRBD1, on 6 matching bases. The sample was central memory CD4+ T cells from blood. The sequence derives from a man younger than 40 with type 1 diabetes. DNA sequence: TGTGCCTGGCACGGACAGTCCACCGGGGAGCTGTTTTTT. It encodes CAWHGQSTGELFF. Full variable domain (CDR3 extended with the reference TRBV30 and TRBJ2-2 proteins): SQTIHQWPATLVQPVGSPLSLECTVEGTSNPNLYWYRQAAGRGLQLLFYSVGIGQISSEVPQNLSASRPQDRQFILSSKKLLLSDSGFYLCAWHGQSTGELFFGEGSRLTVL.